This TCR beta chain is from a study of cytomegalovirus exposure and HLA in healthy donors. Study-level results: TCR beta chain V- and J-gene trimming was linked, in a later analysis, to a missense variant in DCLRE1C.

Germline CDR1 and CDR2: MNHEY and SVGAGI. There are 15 residues in the CDR3. J was trimmed by 1 base and V by 7 bases; bases with no gene match: 6. 13 Jbeta primers and 60 Vbeta primers were used for the PCR. Libraries were prepared by immunoSEQ multiplex PCR; TCRdb keeps only in-frame clonotypes and omits some of them. The data hold over 110,000 clones, with about four fifths observed a single time. Each of the donors was a healthy bone marrow donor. On this clone itself: Its antigen is unidentified.

The sequence came from a male donor in good health and CMV-seronegative. Material: PBMCs. V gene TRBV6-5 combines with J gene TRBJ2-2; 7 positions agree with TRBD2. The CDR3 DNA follows: TGTGCCAGCAAAGAGGGAGGGCTGAACACCGGGGAGCTGTTTTTT. This codes for CASKEGGLNTGELFF.